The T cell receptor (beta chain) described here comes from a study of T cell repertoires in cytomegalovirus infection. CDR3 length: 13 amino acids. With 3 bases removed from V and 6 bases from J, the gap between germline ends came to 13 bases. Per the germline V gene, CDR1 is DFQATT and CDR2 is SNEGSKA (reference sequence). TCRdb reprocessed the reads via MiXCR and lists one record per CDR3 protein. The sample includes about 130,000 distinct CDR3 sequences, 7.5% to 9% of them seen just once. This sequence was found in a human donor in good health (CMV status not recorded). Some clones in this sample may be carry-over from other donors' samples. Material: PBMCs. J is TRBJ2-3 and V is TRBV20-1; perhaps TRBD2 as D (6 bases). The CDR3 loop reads CSASGEGGDTQYF. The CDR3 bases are TGCAGTGCTAGTGGTGAAGGAGGGGATACGCAGTATTTT.